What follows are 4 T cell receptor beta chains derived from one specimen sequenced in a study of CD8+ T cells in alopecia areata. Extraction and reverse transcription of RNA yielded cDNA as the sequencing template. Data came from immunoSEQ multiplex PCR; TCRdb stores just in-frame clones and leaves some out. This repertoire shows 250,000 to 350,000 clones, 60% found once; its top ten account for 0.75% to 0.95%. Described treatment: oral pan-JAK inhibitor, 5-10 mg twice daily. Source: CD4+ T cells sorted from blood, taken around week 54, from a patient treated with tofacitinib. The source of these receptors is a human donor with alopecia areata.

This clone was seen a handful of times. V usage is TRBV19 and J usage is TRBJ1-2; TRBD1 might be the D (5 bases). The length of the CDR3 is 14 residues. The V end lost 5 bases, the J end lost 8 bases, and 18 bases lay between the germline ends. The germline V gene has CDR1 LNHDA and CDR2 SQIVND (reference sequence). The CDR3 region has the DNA TGTGCCAGTAGTGGGGACGGACCACTAGAAGGCTACACCTTC. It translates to CASSGDGPLEGYTF.

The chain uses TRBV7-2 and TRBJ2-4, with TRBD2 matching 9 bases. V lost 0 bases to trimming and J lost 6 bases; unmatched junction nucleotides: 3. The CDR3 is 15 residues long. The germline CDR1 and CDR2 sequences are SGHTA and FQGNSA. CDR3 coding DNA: TGTGCCAGCAGCTTAGCGCCTAGCGGGGCAAACATTCAGTACTTC. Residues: CASSLAPSGANIQYF. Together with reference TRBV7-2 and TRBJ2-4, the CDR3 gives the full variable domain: GAGVSQSPSNKVTEKGKDVELRCDPISGHTALYWYRQSLGQGLEFLIYFQGNSAPDKSGLPSDRFSAERTGGSVSTLTIQRTQQEDSAVYLCASSLAPSGANIQYFGAGTRLSVL.

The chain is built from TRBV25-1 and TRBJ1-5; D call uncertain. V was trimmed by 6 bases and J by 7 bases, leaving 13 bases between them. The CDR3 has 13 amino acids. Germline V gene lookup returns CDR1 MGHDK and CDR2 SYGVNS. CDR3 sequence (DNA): TGTGCCAGCAGCGCTACCGGTACCCAGCCCCAGCATTTT. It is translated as CASSATGTQPQHF.

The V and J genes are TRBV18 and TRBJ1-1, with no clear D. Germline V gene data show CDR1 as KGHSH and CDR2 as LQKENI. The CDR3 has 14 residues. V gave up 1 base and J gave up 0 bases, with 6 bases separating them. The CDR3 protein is CASSPRQMNTEAFF. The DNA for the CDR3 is TGTGCCAGCTCACCACGGCAGATGAACACTGAAGCTTTCTTT.